This T cell receptor beta chain came from a study of vaccination and CD4 T cells after COVID-19. At the level of the study: Samples after vaccination came a median around eleven weeks past dose two, ranging 14 to 241.

This clonotype was recorded a few times. Antigen unknown. CDR1 is DFQATT, CDR2 SNEGSKA, per germline (reference sequence). There are 12 residues in the CDR3. V lost 3 bases and J 4 bases, leaving 9 bases between the germline ends. Study-wide points: The appearance of a median roughly 89% of reactive clones in convalescent patients occurred only post-vaccination.

An Oncomine TCR Beta short-read assay was used to sequence the DNA from cultured CD4+ T cells. Genomic DNA extraction was carried out from cultured CD4+ T cells. TCRdb re-analysed the PCR reads in MiXCR, keeping a single row per CDR3 protein. This table holds more than 15,000 distinct CDR3 sequences, 55% found once. Treatment denoted: roughly ten-day PBMC culture with coronavirus spike peptide pools or control peptides (ViraFEST assay). Sequenced: CD4+ T cells from blood, cultured in vitro. This TCR came from a human donor who had recovered from COVID-19. The rearrangement uses TRBV20-1 and TRBJ1-2, with D hard to call. CDR3 sequence: CSASPHGYGYTF. Here the CDR3 DNA reads TGCAGTGCTAGTCCGCACGGCTATGGCTACACCTTC.